The rows below give T cell receptor beta chains drawn from one sample of a study of regulatory T cells in long-lasting Graves disease. TCRdb re-called the multiplex PCR reads through MiXCR, storing one row per CDR3 protein. The sample gives about 450,000 distinct CDR3 sequences, roughly 15% of which show up once; about a sixth is in the top ten. These data were also reused for a study on T cells in Graves' hyperthyroidism and ophthalmopathy.

The sequencing used peripheral blood mononuclear cells (PBMCs), collected at new diagnosis, from a patient treated with antithyroid drugs. Receptor source: a woman aged 45-65 years with Graves disease. Each CDR3 is given with its conserved first and last residue. D genes are given only for firm matches. Expanded clones get a size class; other rows say once, few or many, or leave the size out.

TRBD2 | many | TRBJ2-1 | TRBV11-3 | CASSTGTSGRDEQFF | TGTGCCAGCAGCACTGGGACTAGCGGGAGGGATGAGCAGTTCTTC
NA | many | TRBJ1-1 | TRBV12-3/TRBV12-4 | CASNLQGFTEAFF | TGTGCCAGCAATTTACAGGGATTCACTGAAGCTTTCTTT
NA | few | TRBJ1-1 | TRBV5-1 | CASSPGPLTEAFF | TGCGCCAGCAGCCCTGGACCATTAACTGAAGCTTTCTTT
NA | many | TRBJ1-6 | TRBV2 | CASSEDARNSPLHF | TGTGCCAGCAGTGAAGATGCCAGGAATTCACCCCTCCACTTT
NA | few | TRBJ2-5 | TRBV24-1 | CATSQGYETQYF | TGTGCCACCAGTCAAGGGTACGAGACCCAGTACTTC
NA | many | TRBJ1-6 | TRBV27 | CASSSPGWGNNSPLHF | TGTGCCAGCAGTTCCCCGGGTTGGGGGAATAATTCACCCCTCCACTTT
NA | many | TRBJ2-7 | TRBV30 | CAWSVRDFSYEQYF | TGTGCCTGGAGTGTACGGGACTTTTCCTACGAGCAGTACTTC
NA | many | TRBJ2-7 | TRBV7-9 | CASKVGHEQYF | TGTGCCAGTAAAGTAGGCCACGAGCAGTACTTC
TRBD2 | NA | TRBJ2-7 | TRBV6-2/TRBV6-3 | CASSYSLGTSGRDSYEQYF | TGTGCCAGCAGTTACTCTCTTGGGACTAGCGGGAGGGATTCCTACGAGCAGTACTTC
TRBD1 | NA | TRBJ1-2 | TRBV27 | CASSAHGQGNGYTF | TGTGCCAGCAGTGCTCACGGACAGGGAAATGGCTACACCTTC